The T cell receptor beta chain described here comes from a study of cytomegalovirus exposure and HLA in healthy donors. Regarding this clone: Its antigen is not identified.

CDR3 size: 17 residues. The V gene lost 2 bases and the J gene lost 5 bases, with 22 bases spanning the gap. From germline, CDR1 is KGHSH and CDR2 LQKENI. With 60 Vbeta and 13 Jbeta primers, the PCR was carried out. The protocol was immunoSEQ multiplex PCR, while the TCRdb copy is restricted to in-frame clones and leaves out a portion. The sample holds 150,000 to 200,000 clones, roughly 70% seen once. General study results and limits: In a later analysis, compared with equally common non-associated chains, HLA-associated beta chains were more expanded. As a later analysis showed, a missense DCLRE1C variant was linked to trimming of TCR beta V- and J-genes.

Sequencing was done on a sample of PBMCs. The source is a woman aged 25 to 39 in good health and CMV-seronegative. The gene calls are TRBV18 and TRBJ2-7; D is perhaps TRBD1 (6 bases). The chain's CDR3 is CASSPYLMTGPKDEQYF. CDR3 DNA: TGTGCCAGCTCACCATATTTGATGACAGGACCTAAGGACGAGCAGTACTTC.